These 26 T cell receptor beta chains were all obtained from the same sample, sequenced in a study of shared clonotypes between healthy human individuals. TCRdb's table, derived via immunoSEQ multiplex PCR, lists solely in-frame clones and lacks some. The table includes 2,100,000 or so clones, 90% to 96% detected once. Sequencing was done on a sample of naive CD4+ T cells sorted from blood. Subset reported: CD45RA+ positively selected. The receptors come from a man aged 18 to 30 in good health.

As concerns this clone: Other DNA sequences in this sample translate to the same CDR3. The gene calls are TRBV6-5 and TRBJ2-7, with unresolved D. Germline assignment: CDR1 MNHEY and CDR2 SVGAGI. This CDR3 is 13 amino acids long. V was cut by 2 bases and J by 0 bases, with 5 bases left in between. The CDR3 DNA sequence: TGTGCCAGCAGTTACAGAAGCTCCTACGAGCAGTACTTC. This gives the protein CASSYRSSYEQYF.

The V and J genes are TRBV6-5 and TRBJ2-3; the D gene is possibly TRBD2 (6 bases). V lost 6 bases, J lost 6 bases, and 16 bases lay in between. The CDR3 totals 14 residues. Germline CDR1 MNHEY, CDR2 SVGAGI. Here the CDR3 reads CASRRGGIQDTQYF. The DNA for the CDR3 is TGTGCCAGCAGAAGAGGCGGGATCCAGGATACGCAGTATTTT.

CDR3 sequence reads: CASSLGHQPQHF. Written as DNA, the CDR3 is TGTGCCAGCAGCTTAGGGCATCAGCCCCAGCATTTT. This chain joins TRBV7-2 and TRBJ1-5; no definite D call. CDR3 size: 12 residues. V was clipped by 1 base and J by 5 bases, with 3 bases between them. The V gene's germline CDR1 is SGHTA and CDR2 FQGNSA.

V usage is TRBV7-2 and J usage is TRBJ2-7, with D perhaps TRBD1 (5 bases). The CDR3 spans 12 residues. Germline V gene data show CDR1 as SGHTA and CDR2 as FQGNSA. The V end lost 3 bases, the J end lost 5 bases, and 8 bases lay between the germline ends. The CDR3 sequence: CASSFRANEQYF. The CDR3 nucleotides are TGTGCCAGCAGCTTCAGGGCGAACGAGCAGTACTTC.

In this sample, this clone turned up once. The CDR3 sequence: CASSDGSVHGYTF. Here the CDR3 DNA reads TGTGCCAGCAGTGACGGGTCAGTCCATGGCTACACCTTC. The chain has TRBV6-4 and TRBJ1-2; D remains unclear. CDR3 length equals 13 residues. V was pared by 2 bases and J by 6 bases, with 10 bases between. Germline assignment: CDR1 MRHNA and CDR2 SNTAGT.

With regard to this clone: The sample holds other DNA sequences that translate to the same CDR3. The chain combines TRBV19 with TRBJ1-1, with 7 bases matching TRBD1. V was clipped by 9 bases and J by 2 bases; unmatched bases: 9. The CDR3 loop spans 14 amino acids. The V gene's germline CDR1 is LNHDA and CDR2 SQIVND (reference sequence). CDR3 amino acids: CASRLGQLNTEAFF. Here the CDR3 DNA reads TGTGCCAGCCGACTGGGACAGCTTAACACTGAAGCTTTCTTT.

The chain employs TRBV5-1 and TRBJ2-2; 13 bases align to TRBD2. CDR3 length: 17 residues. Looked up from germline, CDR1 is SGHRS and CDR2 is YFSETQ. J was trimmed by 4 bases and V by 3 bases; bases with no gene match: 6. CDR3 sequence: CASSWTSGSILTGELFF. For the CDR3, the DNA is TGCGCCAGCAGCTGGACTAGCGGGAGCATTCTCACCGGGGAGCTGTTTTTT.

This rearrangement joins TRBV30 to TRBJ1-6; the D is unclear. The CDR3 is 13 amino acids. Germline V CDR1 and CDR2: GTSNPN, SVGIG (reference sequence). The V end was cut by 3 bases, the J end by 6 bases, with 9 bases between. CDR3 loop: CAWSADPNSPLHF. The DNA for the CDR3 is TGTGCCTGGAGCGCTGACCCTAATTCACCCCTCCACTTT.

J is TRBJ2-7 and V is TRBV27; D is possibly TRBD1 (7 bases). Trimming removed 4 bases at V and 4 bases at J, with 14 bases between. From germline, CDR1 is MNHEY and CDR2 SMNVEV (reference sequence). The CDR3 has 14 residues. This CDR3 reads CASSYRGGAYEQYF. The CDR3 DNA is TGTGCCAGCAGTTACAGGGGAGGAGCTTACGAGCAGTACTTC.

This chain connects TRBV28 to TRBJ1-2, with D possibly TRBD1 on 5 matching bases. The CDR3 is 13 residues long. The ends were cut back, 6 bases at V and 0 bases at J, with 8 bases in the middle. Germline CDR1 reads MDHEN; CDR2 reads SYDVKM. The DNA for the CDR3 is TGTGCCAGCAGGGACATTCCTAACTATGGCTACACCTTC. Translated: CASRDIPNYGYTF.

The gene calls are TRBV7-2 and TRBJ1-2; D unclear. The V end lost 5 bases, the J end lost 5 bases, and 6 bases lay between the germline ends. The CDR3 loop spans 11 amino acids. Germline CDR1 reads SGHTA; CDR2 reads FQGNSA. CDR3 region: CASSEAYGYTF. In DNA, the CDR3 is TGTGCCAGCAGCGAGGCGTATGGCTACACCTTC.

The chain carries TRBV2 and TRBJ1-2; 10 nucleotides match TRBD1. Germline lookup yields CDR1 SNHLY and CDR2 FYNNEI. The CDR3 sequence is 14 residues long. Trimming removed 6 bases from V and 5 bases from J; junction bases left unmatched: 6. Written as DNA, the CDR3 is TGTGCCAGCAGGGAGACAGGGGGCGGTTATGGCTACACCTTC. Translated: CASRETGGGYGYTF.

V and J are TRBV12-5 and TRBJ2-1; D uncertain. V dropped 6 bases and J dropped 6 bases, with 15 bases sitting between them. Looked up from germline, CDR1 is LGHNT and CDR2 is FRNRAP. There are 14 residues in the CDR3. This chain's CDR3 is CASGLEKPGNEQFF. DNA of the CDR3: TGTGCTAGTGGGCTGGAGAAGCCTGGCAATGAGCAGTTCTTC. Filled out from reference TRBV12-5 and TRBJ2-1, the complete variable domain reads DARVTQTPRHKVTEMGQEVTMRCQPILGHNTVFWYRQTMMQGLELLAYFRNRAPLDDSGMPKDRFSAEMPDATLATLKIQPSEPRDSAVYFCASGLEKPGNEQFFGPGTRLTVL.

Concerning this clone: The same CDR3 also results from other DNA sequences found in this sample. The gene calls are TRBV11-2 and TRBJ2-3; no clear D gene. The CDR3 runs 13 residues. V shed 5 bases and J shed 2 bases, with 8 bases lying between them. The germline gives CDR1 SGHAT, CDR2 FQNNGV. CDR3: CASSLGYTDTQYF. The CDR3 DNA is TGTGCCAGCAGCCTAGGGTACACAGATACGCAGTATTTT. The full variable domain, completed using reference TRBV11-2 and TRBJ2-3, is EAGVAQSPRYKIIEKRQSVAFWCNPISGHATLYWYQQILGQGPKLLIQFQNNGVVDDSQLPKDRFSAERLKGVDSTLKIQPAKLEDSAVYLCASSLGYTDTQYFGPGTRLTVL.

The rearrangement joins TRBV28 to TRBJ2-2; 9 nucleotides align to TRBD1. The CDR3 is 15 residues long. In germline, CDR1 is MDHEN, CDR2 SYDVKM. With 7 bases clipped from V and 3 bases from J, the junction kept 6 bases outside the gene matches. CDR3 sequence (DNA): TGTGCCAGCACCTCCCGGGACAGGGACACCGGGGAGCTGTTTTTT. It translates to CASTSRDRDTGELFF.

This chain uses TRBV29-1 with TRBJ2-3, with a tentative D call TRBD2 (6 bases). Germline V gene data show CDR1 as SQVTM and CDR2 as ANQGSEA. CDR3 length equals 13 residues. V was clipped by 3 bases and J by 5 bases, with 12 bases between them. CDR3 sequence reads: CSVDGGPVDTQYF. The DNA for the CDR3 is TGCAGCGTTGACGGGGGTCCCGTAGATACGCAGTATTTT.

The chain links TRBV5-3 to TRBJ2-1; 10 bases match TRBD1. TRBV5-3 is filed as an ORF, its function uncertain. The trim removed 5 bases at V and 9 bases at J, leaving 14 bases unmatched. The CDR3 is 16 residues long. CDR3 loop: CARRHYPGQGYCEQFF. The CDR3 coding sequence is TGTGCCAGAAGACATTATCCGGGACAGGGGTATTGTGAGCAGTTCTTC.

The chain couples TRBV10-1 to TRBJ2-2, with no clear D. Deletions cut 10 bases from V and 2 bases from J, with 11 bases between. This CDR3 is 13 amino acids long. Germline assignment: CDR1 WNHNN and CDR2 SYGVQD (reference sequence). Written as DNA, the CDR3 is TGCGCCACCCTCGCAGGAAACACCGGGGAGCTGTTTTTT. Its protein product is CATLAGNTGELFF.

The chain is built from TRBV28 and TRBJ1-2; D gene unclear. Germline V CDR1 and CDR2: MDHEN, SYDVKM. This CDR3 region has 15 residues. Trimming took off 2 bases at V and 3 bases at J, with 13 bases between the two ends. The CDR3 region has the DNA TGTGCCAGCAGTTTAGGCAACAAGAAGGACTATGGCTACACCTTC. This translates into CASSLGNKKDYGYTF.

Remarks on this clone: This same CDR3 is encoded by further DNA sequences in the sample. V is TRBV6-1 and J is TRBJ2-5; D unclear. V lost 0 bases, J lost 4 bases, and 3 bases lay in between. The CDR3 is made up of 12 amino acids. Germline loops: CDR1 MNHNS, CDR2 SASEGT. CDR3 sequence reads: CASSEARETQYF. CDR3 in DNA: TGTGCCAGCAGTGAAGCGCGAGAGACCCAGTACTTC.

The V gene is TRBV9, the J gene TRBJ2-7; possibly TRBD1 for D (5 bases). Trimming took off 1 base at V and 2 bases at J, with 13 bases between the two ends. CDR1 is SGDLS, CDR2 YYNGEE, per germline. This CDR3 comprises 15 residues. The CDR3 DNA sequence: TGTGCCAGCAGCGTAAGGAGTCCCAGGGCCTACGAGCAGTACTTC. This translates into CASSVRSPRAYEQYF.

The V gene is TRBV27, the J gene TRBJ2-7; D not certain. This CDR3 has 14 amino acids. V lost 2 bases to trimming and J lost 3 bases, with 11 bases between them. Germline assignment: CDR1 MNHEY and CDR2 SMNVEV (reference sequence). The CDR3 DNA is TGTGCCAGCAGTTTAGGGCACCCTGGCTACGAGCAGTACTTC. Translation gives CASSLGHPGYEQYF.

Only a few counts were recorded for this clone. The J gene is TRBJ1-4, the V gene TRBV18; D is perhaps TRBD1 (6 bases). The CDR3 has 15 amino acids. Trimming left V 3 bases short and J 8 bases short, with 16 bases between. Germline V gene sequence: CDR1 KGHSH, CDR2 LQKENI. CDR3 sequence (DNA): TGTGCCAGCTCACCGACCGGGACATTGGGAGAAAAACTGTTTTTT. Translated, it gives CASSPTGTLGEKLFF.

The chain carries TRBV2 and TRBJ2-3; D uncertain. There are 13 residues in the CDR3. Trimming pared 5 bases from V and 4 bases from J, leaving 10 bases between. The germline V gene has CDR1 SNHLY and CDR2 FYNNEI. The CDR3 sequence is CASSLFEADTQYF. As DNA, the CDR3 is TGTGCCAGCAGTCTTTTTGAGGCAGATACGCAGTATTTT.

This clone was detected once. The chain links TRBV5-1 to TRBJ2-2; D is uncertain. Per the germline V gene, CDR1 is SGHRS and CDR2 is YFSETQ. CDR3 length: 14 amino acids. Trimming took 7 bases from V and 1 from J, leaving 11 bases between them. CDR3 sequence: CASFNTRNTGELFF. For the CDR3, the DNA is TGCGCCAGCTTTAACACCCGGAACACCGGGGAGCTGTTTTTT.

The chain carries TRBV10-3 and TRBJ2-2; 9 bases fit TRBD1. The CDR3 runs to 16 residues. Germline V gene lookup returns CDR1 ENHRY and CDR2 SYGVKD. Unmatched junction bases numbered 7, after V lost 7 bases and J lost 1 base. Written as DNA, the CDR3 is TGTGCCATCACCCCGGGACAGGGATTGAACACCGGGGAGCTGTTTTTT. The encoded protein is CAITPGQGLNTGELFF.